Listed here is a single T cell receptor (beta chain). The antigen is not known. The protocol was immunoSEQ multiplex PCR, while the TCRdb copy is restricted to in-frame clones and leaves out a portion. The sample consists of more than 2 million clones, approximately 92% of them appearing once. Naive CD8 cells lacked CD45RO, underwent positive selection for CCR7 and left out terminally differentiated effector memory CD45RA+ cells. The entry originates in a study of shared clonotypes between healthy human individuals. General study results and limits: All-four-donor shared clonotypes had higher generation probabilities than non-shared clonotypes did. Incompleteness in sorted-subset sequencing, despite large depth, was shown by rarefaction.

The CDR3 sequence is 15 residues long. From germline, CDR1 is SQVTM and CDR2 ANQGSEA. Trimming at V came to 4 bases and at J to 0 bases, leaving 7 bases not matched to a gene. This clonotype was obtained from a man aged 18 to 30 in good health. Some clones in this sample may be carry-over from other donors' samples. The chain carries TRBV29-1 and TRBJ1-1; TRBD1 matches at 8 bases. Specimen: naive CD8+ T cells from PBMCs. The CDR3 loop reads CSVVVPGGVNTEAFF. Here the CDR3 DNA reads TGCAGCGTTGTGGTGCCAGGGGGCGTGAACACTGAAGCTTTCTTT.